This is a list of T cell receptor beta chains from one sample in a study of blood T cell repertoires in COVID-19. The data were produced by immunoSEQ multiplex PCR, yet TCRdb's version contains in-frame clones alone and is incomplete. The profile shows some 80,000 clones, about 89% of them singletons. The sequenced material came from peripheral blood. Source of these receptors: a man aged 50-59 years with active or convalescent COVID-19. CDR3s include the opening cysteine and the closing phenylalanine or tryptophan. Fields, in order: V gene, J gene, D gene, clone size, CDR3 DNA, CDR3 protein. A D gene is named only where the DNA matches it firmly. Only part of the rows carry a size: once, few, many, or a class if the clone is expanded.

V gene: TRBV30; J gene: TRBJ2-5; D gene: TRBD2; clone size: -; CDR3 DNA: TGTGCCTGGAAGACTAGCGGGGCGGGGGCGGCCCAGTACTTC; CDR3 protein: CAWKTSGAGAAQYF
V gene: TRBV10-3; J gene: TRBJ1-1; D gene: -; clone size: -; CDR3 DNA: TGTGCCATCAGTCGAACGGGTAACACTGAAGCTTTCTTT; CDR3 protein: CAISRTGNTEAFF
V gene: TRBV7-2; J gene: TRBJ2-6; D gene: -; clone size: -; CDR3 DNA: TGTGCCAGCAGCCATAGTGGACAGAGATTCTCTGGGGCCAACGTCCTGACTTTC; CDR3 protein: CASSHSGQRFSGANVLTF
V gene: TRBV6-5; J gene: TRBJ2-3; D gene: TRBD2; clone size: few; CDR3 DNA: TGTGCCAGCAATTTAGCGGGGGAGGGAGATACGCAGTATTTT; CDR3 protein: CASNLAGEGDTQYF
V gene: TRBV6-5; J gene: TRBJ1-2; D gene: TRBD1; clone size: -; CDR3 DNA: TGTGCCAGCAGTTACTCGAGGGGGCAGAGGTTAAATGGCTACACCTTC; CDR3 protein: CASSYSRGQRLNGYTF
V gene: TRBV12-3/TRBV12-4; J gene: TRBJ2-1; D gene: -; clone size: -; CDR3 DNA: TGTGCCAGCAGTTTTCTCGCGGATGAGCAGTTCTTC; CDR3 protein: CASSFLADEQFF
V gene: TRBV6-4; J gene: TRBJ1-4; D gene: -; clone size: -; CDR3 DNA: TGTGCCAGCAGTGATGGAGGTCGGGGTGAAAAACTGTTTTTT; CDR3 protein: CASSDGGRGEKLFF
V gene: TRBV6-5; J gene: TRBJ1-2; D gene: TRBD1; clone size: -; CDR3 DNA: TGTGCCAGCAGCGAGACAGGGAACTATGGCTACACCTTC; CDR3 protein: CASSETGNYGYTF
V gene: TRBV7-2; J gene: TRBJ2-5; D gene: -; clone size: -; CDR3 DNA: TGTGCCAGCAGCGCAGACTGGGGGGAGGAGACCCAGTACTTC; CDR3 protein: CASSADWGEETQYF
V gene: TRBV12-3/TRBV12-4; J gene: TRBJ1-3; D gene: -; clone size: -; CDR3 DNA: TGTGCCAGCAGCCCCCGGAGGACCATATATTTT; CDR3 protein: CASSPRRTIYF
V gene: TRBV5-1; J gene: TRBJ1-4; D gene: TRBD1; clone size: -; CDR3 DNA: TGCGCCAGCAGCGTCGACAGGGTGGGAACTAATGAAAAACTGTTTTTT; CDR3 protein: CASSVDRVGTNEKLFF
V gene: TRBV24-1; J gene: TRBJ2-5; D gene: TRBD1; clone size: once; CDR3 DNA: TGTGCCACCAGTCCAGGGGGTATTGAGACCCAGTACTTC; CDR3 protein: CATSPGGIETQYF
V gene: TRBV2; J gene: TRBJ1-4; D gene: TRBD1; clone size: -; CDR3 DNA: TGTGCCAGCAGTGAGACAGGGTATCGTGAAAAACTGTTTTTT; CDR3 protein: CASSETGYREKLFF
V gene: TRBV2; J gene: TRBJ1-5; D gene: -; clone size: -; CDR3 DNA: TGTGCCAGCAGTGTACTTAGTCAGCCCCAGCATTTT; CDR3 protein: CASSVLSQPQHF
V gene: TRBV18; J gene: TRBJ1-3; D gene: TRBD1; clone size: -; CDR3 DNA: TGTGCCAGCTCACGGGGACAGAGCTCTGGAAACACCATATATTTT; CDR3 protein: CASSRGQSSGNTIYF
V gene: TRBV27; J gene: TRBJ2-1; D gene: -; clone size: -; CDR3 DNA: TGTGCCAGCAGTTTATCTGCGGGACAGCCATACAATGAGCAGTTCTTC; CDR3 protein: CASSLSAGQPYNEQFF